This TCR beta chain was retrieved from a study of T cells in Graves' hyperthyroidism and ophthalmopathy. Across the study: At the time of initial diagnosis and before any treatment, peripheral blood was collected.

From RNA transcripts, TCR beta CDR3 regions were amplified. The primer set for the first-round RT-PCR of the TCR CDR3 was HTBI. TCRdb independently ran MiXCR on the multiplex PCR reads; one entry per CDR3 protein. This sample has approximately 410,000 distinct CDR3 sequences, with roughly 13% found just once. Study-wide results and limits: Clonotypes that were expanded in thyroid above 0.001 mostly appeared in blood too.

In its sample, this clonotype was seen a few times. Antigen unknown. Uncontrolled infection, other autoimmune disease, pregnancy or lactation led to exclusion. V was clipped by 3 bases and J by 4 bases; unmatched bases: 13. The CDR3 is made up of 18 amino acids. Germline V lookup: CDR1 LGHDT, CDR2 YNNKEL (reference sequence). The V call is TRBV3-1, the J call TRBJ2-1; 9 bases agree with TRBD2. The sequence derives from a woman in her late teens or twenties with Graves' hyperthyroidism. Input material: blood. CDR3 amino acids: CASSQWALTSGSYNEQFF. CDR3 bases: TGTGCCAGCAGCCAGTGGGCCCTGACTAGCGGTTCTTACAATGAGCAGTTCTTC.